This TCR beta chain originates from a study of a mutant IDH1 vaccine in newly diagnosed glioma. Study details: Pretreatment consisted of radiotherapy, temozolomide, or both, with most receiving both. Findings and caveats of the study: The vaccine induced immune responses, and these occurred in roughly 93% of patients.

Per the germline V gene, CDR1 is SGDLS and CDR2 is YYNGEE. The V and J ends lost 0 bases and 2 bases respectively, with 16 bases between them. This CDR3 is built from 17 residues. Turning to this clone: The antigen is not known.

The method was immunoSEQ multiplex PCR; TCRdb's version includes in-frame clones alone and lacks a portion of them. This table holds tens of thousands of clones, roughly 86% found once. Specified time point: week 35, safety follow-up. The investigators gave 300 ug of mutant IDH1 20-mer peptide in each vaccine dose, together with topical imiquimod. V usage is TRBV9 and J usage is TRBJ2-3, with D perhaps given as TRBD1 or TRBD2 (6 bases each). The receptor comes from a man aged 25-45 years with glioma. Sequenced here: PBMCs, sampled from a glioma patient whose treatment included an IDH1 peptide vaccine. CDR3: CASSVGTGGLPTDTQYF. CDR3 bases: TGTGCCAGCAGCGTAGGGACCGGGGGCCTCCCCACAGATACGCAGTATTTT.